This T cell receptor (beta chain) was captured in a study of cytomegalovirus exposure and HLA in healthy donors. Study results and caveats: Later on, a genetic analysis was performed. It linked a missense variant in DCLRE1C with V- and J-gene trimming of TCR beta. It has been reported that TCR beta sequences accurately predicted the HLA-A and HLA-B alleles of most subjects. In an earlier analysis, in 540 or so donors, most V segments appeared productive either ~87% or ~30% of the time.

The CDR3 runs 14 residues. V trimming: 4 bases; J trimming: 2 bases; junction bases outside the gene matches: 1. Germline assignment: CDR1 SEHNR and CDR2 FQNEAQ (reference sequence). The records do not include a CMV serostatus for this donor. This clone was observed once. The antigen is undetermined. Amplification used 60 Vbeta primers and 13 Jbeta primers. Produced via immunoSEQ multiplex PCR; TCRdb's table is partial and in-frame only. The table records fewer than 20,000 clones, approximately 80% of them present only once. The V call is TRBV7-9, the J call TRBJ1-2; 10 bases line up with TRBD1. This clonotype originated in a human donor in good health. The sequenced material came from PBMCs. The CDR3 sequence: CASSSGQGNYGYTF. The CDR3 coding sequence is TGTGCCAGCAGCTCGGGACAGGGGAACTATGGCTACACCTTC.